The subject of this entry is one T cell receptor beta chain. What it binds is unknown. The V and J ends lost 7 bases and 4 bases, in that order; junction bases with no gene match: 7. In germline, CDR1 is DFQATT, CDR2 SNEGSKA (reference sequence). The CDR3 runs to 12 residues. Constant-segment-primed 5'RACE gave TCR alpha and TCR beta cDNA libraries with sample barcodes and UMIs. A single record per CDR3 protein comes from TCRdb applying MiXCR to the 5' RACE reads. The sample contains around 420,000 distinct CDR3 sequences, 20% to 25% of which appear only once. The data were taken from a study of T-cell memory formation after mild COVID-19. General observations from the study: Pre-infection memory held some responding clones, suggesting pre-existing cross-reactive T cells responded.

Specimen: PBMCs or a T cell subset sorted from them (not recorded which). This chain uses TRBV20-1 with TRBJ2-7; 7 nucleotides agree with TRBD1. This clonotype originated in an adult woman who had mild COVID-19 (a few samples of this study predate the infection). Cell type and time point are not known. Written as DNA, the CDR3 is TGCAGTGTTCCTTCGACAGGGTACGAGCAGTACTTC. It specifies CSVPSTGYEQYF.